The 2 T cell receptor beta chains below were found in one sample sequenced in a study of shared clonotypes between healthy human individuals. Data came from immunoSEQ multiplex PCR; TCRdb stores just in-frame clones and leaves some out. Seen here are roughly 500,000 clones, about four fifths observed once, and the top ten hold roughly 13%. The sequenced sample consisted of PBMCs. The receptors shown here come from a woman in her thirties or forties in good health. Some clones in this sample may be carry-over from other donors' samples.

The V gene is TRBV27, the J gene TRBJ2-7, with TRBD1 identical over 9 bases. V gave up 3 bases and J gave up 3 bases; unmatched junction bases: 6. The CDR3 covers 15 residues. Germline-derived CDR1 and CDR2 are MNHEY and SMNVEV (reference sequence). The CDR3: CASSFPGQGLYEQYF. Here the CDR3 DNA reads TGTGCCAGCAGTTTTCCGGGACAGGGACTCTACGAGCAGTACTTC.

The gene calls are TRBV7-9 and TRBJ1-1; 7 nucleotides agree with TRBD1. CDR3 length: 13 amino acids. Losses at the gene ends were 5 bases for V and 6 bases for J; bases not matched to a gene: 6. Germline CDR1 SEHNR, CDR2 FQNEAQ (reference sequence). The CDR3 nucleotides read TGTGCCAGCAGCGACCAGGGGGGCTCTGAAGCTTTCTTT. Protein: CASSDQGGSEAFF.